This T cell receptor beta chain was found in a study of human T cells and chemical hapten exposure. Study summary: On about 2 cm by about 2 cm of upper inner arm skin, sensitization was performed with 2% DPC.

Germline values: CDR1 SGDLS, CDR2 YYNGEE. The CDR3 has 14 residues. Trimming cost V 0 bases and J 8 bases, with 11 bases left between them. The time point denotes: pre-sensitization, week 0. Sample treatment: therapeutic diphenylcyclopropenone sensitization with weekly scalp DPC. Donors were 18 to 70-year-old alopecia patients suitable for DPC. A few counts support this clonotype. TCRdb processed the RACE reads anew with MiXCR; each CDR3 protein has one entry. The table lists some 300,000 distinct CDR3 sequences, 5.5% of them singletons. The TCR comes from a woman younger than 30 with alopecia areata. Some clones in this sample may be carry-over from other donors' samples. This chain links TRBV9 with TRBJ1-4; unclear D gene. This sample comprised whole blood, obtained in connection with sensitization to the hapten diphenylcyclopropenone (DPC). The DNA for the CDR3 is TGTGCCAGCAGCGTAGATCTGGGTAACGAAAAACTGTTTTTT. Protein sequence: CASSVDLGNEKLFF.